A single sample gave rise to the 5 T cell receptor beta chains below, sequenced in a study of shared clonotypes between healthy human individuals. Some clones are missing from TCRdb's copy, which holds only in-frame ones; the method was immunoSEQ multiplex PCR. This table holds 2 million to 2.5 million clones, 93% found once. Input material: naive CD4+ T cells from PBMCs. As to subset: CD45RA+ positively selected. These receptors all come from a young man in good health. Some clones in this sample may be carry-over from other donors' samples.

The chain carries TRBV19 and TRBJ2-1, with D possibly being TRBD2 (6 bases). CDR1 is LNHDA and CDR2 is SQIVND in the germline V gene (reference sequence). Deletions cut 6 bases from V and 2 bases from J, with 14 bases between. The CDR3 consists of 15 residues. The CDR3 protein is CASRVSGAPYNEQFF. CDR3 bases: TGTGCCAGTAGAGTTAGCGGAGCTCCCTACAATGAGCAGTTCTTC.

The V call is TRBV15, the J call TRBJ2-1; 10 bases agree with TRBD2. The CDR3 loop spans 15 amino acids. The ends lost 5 bases at V and 2 bases at J; junction bases unmatched: 3. Germline V gives CDR1 LNHNV, CDR2 YYDKDF (reference sequence). CDR3 sequence: CATSPSGSPYNEQFF. The CDR3 coding sequence is TGTGCCACCAGCCCTAGCGGGAGTCCCTACAATGAGCAGTTCTTC.

The chain combines TRBV7-2 with TRBJ2-3; 10 bases fit TRBD2. J was trimmed by 5 bases and V by 6 bases; bases with no gene match: 14. This CDR3 is built from 17 residues. Germline V gene sequence: CDR1 SGHTA, CDR2 FQGNSA. This chain's CDR3 is CASSFSGLAAFRDTQYF. CDR3 nucleotide sequence: TGTGCCAGCAGTTTTAGTGGACTAGCGGCATTCCGAGATACGCAGTATTTT.

V gene TRBV25-1 combines with J gene TRBJ2-6; a weak D match, TRBD2 (6 bases). Germline assignment: CDR1 MGHDK and CDR2 SYGVNS. The CDR3 spans 16 residues. V was cut by 4 bases and J by 2 bases, with 12 bases left in between. CDR3 protein: CASSGGETAGANVLTF. The CDR3 nucleotides read TGTGCCAGCAGTGGGGGGGAAACCGCTGGGGCCAACGTCCTGACTTTC.

The J gene is TRBJ1-3, the V gene TRBV2; D unresolved. V lost 3 bases and J 1 base, leaving 7 bases between the germline ends. This CDR3 is built from 14 residues. Germline V gene sequence: CDR1 SNHLY, CDR2 FYNNEI. The CDR3 DNA is TGTGCCAGCAGTGACAGATCTTCTGGAAACACCATATATTTT. Encoded protein: CASSDRSSGNTIYF. Filled out from reference TRBV2 and TRBJ1-3, the complete variable domain reads EPEVTQTPSHQVTQMGQEVILRCVPISNHLYFYWYRQILGQKVEFLVSFYNNEISEKSEIFDDQFSVERPDGSNFTLKIRSTKLEDSAMYFCASSDRSSGNTIYFGEGSWLTVV.